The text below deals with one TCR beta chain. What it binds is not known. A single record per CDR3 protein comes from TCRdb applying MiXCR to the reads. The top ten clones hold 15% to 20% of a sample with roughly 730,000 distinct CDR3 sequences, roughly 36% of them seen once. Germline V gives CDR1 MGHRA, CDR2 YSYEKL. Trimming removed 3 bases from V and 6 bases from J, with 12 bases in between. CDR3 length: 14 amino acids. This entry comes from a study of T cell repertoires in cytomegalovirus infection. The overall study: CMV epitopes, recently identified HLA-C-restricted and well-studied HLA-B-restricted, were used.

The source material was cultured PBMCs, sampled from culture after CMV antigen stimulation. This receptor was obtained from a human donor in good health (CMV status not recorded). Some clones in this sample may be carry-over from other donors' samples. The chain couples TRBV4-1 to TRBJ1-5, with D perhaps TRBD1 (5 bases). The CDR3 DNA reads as TGCGCCAGCAGCCAGTTCCAGGGATCTCAGCCCCAGCATTTT. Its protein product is CASSQFQGSQPQHF.